The clone carrying this TCR beta chain has a single count. They ran version v3.0 of the immunoSEQ assay at survey level. Repertoires were generated with immunoSEQ multiplex PCR, while TCRdb's copy carries only in-frame clones and drops some. This table has 20,000 to 25,000 clones, approximately 80% appearing once. This sample was included in a study of long-term antiretroviral therapy in people with HIV. The CDR3 length is 13 residues. V lost 2 bases and J 5 bases, leaving 9 bases between the germline ends. From germline, CDR1 is MNHEY and CDR2 SMNVEV (reference sequence). The source of this sequence is a man aged 35-49 years with HIV. The chain recombines TRBV27 with TRBJ1-2; D gene unclear. The source was unsorted PBMCs, collected 1.6 years after starting antiretroviral therapy. CDR3 sequence (DNA): TGTGCCAGCAGTTTAACAGATAGATATGGCTACACCTTC. Amino acid sequence: CASSLTDRYGYTF.